Reported below is one TCR beta chain. Its antigen is not identified. The data are from a study of regulatory T cells in long-lasting Graves disease. CDR3 regions were amplified by Arm-PCR using iRepertoire HTBI primers to build TCR beta libraries. TCRdb called the multiplex PCR reads again in MiXCR, with one record for every CDR3 protein. The sample gives around 330,000 distinct CDR3 sequences, roughly 18% of which show up once; about two fifths is in the top ten. Study results and limitations: Limited samples may have lowered accuracy.

V was cut by 5 bases and J by 5 bases, with 8 bases left in between. The CDR3 runs to 12 residues. The sample's time point: newly diagnosed GD, antithyroid drugs for less than 3 months. Isolated PBMC RNA provided the starting material for the TCR library. Here the sequenced sample was peripheral blood mononuclear cells (PBMCs), taken at new diagnosis, from a patient treated with antithyroid drugs. This sequence joins TRBV12-3 or TRBV12-4 and TRBJ2-3; no clear D gene. This sequence was found in a female donor with Graves disease. The CDR3 bases are TGTGCCAGCAGTCCACTTCAAGATACGCAGTATTTT. Its protein is CASSPLQDTQYF.